This T cell receptor beta chain was captured in a study of blood T cell repertoires in COVID-19. Study summary: Samples representing acute and convalescent COVID-19 were sourced from the United States, Italy and Spain. From T cells, B-cell-depleted T cells, or PBMCs came the material, which was cDNA or gDNA.

The CDR3 contains 14 residues. The V and J ends lost 7 bases and 2 bases, in that order; junction bases with no gene match: 7. CDR1 ENHRY and CDR2 SYGVKD come from the germline V gene. Authors' processing steps: Nucleated cell counts were estimated from reference gene primer amplification. Only in-frame clones appear in the TCRdb table, and some are missing; sequencing was by immunoSEQ multiplex PCR. V, J and clone size derive from that table, while D and trimming were established from the DNA sequence. The sample yields around 230,000 clones, approximately 91% seen once. This sequence originates from a man aged 35 to 55 with acute or convalescent COVID-19. V is TRBV10-3 and J is TRBJ1-1, with 7 bases lining up with TRBD1. Material: peripheral blood. CDR3 region: CAITDDRANTEAFF. The CDR3 nucleotides read TGTGCCATCACTGATGACAGGGCCAACACTGAAGCTTTCTTT.